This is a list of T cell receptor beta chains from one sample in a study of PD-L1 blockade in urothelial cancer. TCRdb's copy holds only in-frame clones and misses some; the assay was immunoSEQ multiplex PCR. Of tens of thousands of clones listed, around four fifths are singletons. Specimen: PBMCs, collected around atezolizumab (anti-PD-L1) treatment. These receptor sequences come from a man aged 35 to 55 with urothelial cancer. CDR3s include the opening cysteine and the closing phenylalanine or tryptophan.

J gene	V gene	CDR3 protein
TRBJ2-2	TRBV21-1	CASSIKRRTGELFF
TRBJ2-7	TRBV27	CASSPILWDRTYEQYF
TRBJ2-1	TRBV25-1	CASSPSTRLAREQFF
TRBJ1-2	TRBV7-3	CASSPQPGTGNGYTF
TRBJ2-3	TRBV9	CASSSGQGRETDTQYF
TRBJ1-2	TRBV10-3	CATREGRPPGNYGYTF
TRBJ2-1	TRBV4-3	CASSQDRWDNGEQFF
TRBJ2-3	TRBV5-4	CASSPSSTDTQYF
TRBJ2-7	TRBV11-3	CASSKDRESEQYF
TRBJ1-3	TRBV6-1	CASSEARGGGPGNTIYF
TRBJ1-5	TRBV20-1	CSVRVGQPQHF
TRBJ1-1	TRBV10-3	CAIRSGSLQGTSTEAFF
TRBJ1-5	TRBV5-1	CASSPEGTGRDQPQHF
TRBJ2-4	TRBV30	CAWSGNRGYKNIQYF
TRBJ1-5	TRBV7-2	CASSLVRDQPQHF
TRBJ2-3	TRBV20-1	CSARRADTQYF
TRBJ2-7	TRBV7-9	CASSPNEQYF
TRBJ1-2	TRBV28	CASRPGLHNYGYTF
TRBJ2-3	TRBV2	CASSGKREGPTDTQYF
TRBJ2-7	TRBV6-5	CASSFRQGIRDEQYF
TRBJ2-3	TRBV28	CASSGAERGGTNTQYF
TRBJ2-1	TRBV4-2	CASSPTTSGRWSYNEQFF
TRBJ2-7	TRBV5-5	CASSPYTSGSIYYEQYF
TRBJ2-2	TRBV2	CASTQANTGELFF
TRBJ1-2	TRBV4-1	CASSQSSGTVRGYTF
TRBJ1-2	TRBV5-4	CASSQDRLIVYTF
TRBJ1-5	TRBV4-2	CASSRADRDYQPQHF
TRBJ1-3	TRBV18	CASSPDRRSGNTIYF
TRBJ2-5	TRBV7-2	CASSLALQNQYF
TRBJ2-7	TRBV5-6	CASSLVPGDEQYF
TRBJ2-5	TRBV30	CAWSVRQARGTQYF
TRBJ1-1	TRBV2	CASTGLMNTEAFF
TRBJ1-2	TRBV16	CASSLTGKDYGYTF
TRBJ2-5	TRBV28	CASSFRQGPPETQYF
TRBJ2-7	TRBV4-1	CASSQQTGDRYEQYF
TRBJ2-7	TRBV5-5	CASSLTGTEYEQYF
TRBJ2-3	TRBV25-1	CASSDYRGDTQYF
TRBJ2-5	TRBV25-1	CASSEQQETQYF
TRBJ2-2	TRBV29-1	CSVADRVNTGELFF
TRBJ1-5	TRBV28	CASGALGNQPQHF
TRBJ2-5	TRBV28	CASSFIPSRGGETQYF
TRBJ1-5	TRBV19	CASSIAHLVGNQPQHF
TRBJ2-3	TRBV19	CASSIPGLADTQYF
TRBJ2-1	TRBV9	CASSVGGPLNNEQFF